These 18 T cell receptor beta chains originate from one sample sequenced in a study of blood T cell repertoires in COVID-19 (dated by TCRdb to 2018 to 2021). The receptor library was made with the immunoSEQ multiplex PCR assay. TCRdb stores this immuneACCESS table with in-frame sequences only. Part of the clones is absent; in the studies checked, under half of the shortfall reflects unresolved V genes, and no reason is known for the rest. In this sample the table shows tens of thousands of clones, around 81% of which occur a single time. Clones ranked in the top ten supply under 6% of the sample. Sequencing was performed on peripheral blood. The receptors come from a woman aged 55-69 years with acute or convalescent COVID-19.

The V call is TRBV5-6, the J call TRBJ1-6; TRBD1 is a possible D gene (6 bases). Germline V gene data show CDR1 as SGHDT and CDR2 as YYEEEE. Deletions cut 4 bases from V and 7 bases from J, with 18 bases between. The CDR3 spans 16 residues. The CDR3 coding sequence is TGTGCCAGCAGCAACGGGGGGCGCATTTGGAATTCACCCCTCCACTTT. Translated, it gives CASSNGGRIWNSPLHF.

The genes are TRBV5-1 and TRBJ1-3, with D unresolved. Germline V gene data show CDR1 as SGHRS and CDR2 as YFSETQ. CDR3 length: 15 residues. Trimming stripped 1 base from V and 1 base from J, with 9 bases between. This CDR3 reads CASSLRAGSGNTIYF. DNA for the CDR3: TGCGCCAGCAGCTTGAGAGCGGGGTCTGGAAACACCATATATTTT.

The chain is built from TRBV10-2 and TRBJ1-5; D is undetermined. The CDR3 runs to 13 residues. V lost 4 bases, J lost 4 bases, and 8 bases lay in between. CDR1 and CDR2 (germline): WSHSY, SAAADI. CDR3 sequence: CASSGQENQPQHF. The CDR3 DNA sequence: TGCGCCAGCAGTGGTCAGGAAAATCAGCCCCAGCATTTT.

In its sample, this clone was seen once. J is TRBJ1-2 and V is TRBV21-1. TRBV21-1 is a recognized pseudogene. The CDR3 contains 15 residues. The CDR3 DNA is TGTGCCAGCGGGGGAGCGGGGACGAAAAACTATGGCTACACCTTC. It translates to CASGGAGTKNYGYTF.

The genes are TRBV10-2 and TRBJ1-1, with 7 bases aligning to TRBD1. Unmatched junction bases numbered 6, after V lost 5 bases and J lost 6 bases. The CDR3 contains 13 residues. CDR1 is WSHSY and CDR2 is SAAADI in the germline V gene. Written as DNA, the CDR3 is TGCGCCAGCAGTAGGGGACAGCCCCCTGAAGCTTTCTTT. It translates to CASSRGQPPEAFF.

The genes are TRBV7-9 and TRBJ1-1; perhaps TRBD1 as D (5 bases). The ends were cut back, 5 bases at V and 3 bases at J, with 10 bases in the middle. Germline CDR1 SEHNR, CDR2 FQNEAQ (reference sequence). The CDR3 loop spans 13 amino acids. CDR3 nucleotide sequence: TGTGCCAGCAGCCCCCCCAGGGACACTGAAGCTTTCTTT. Amino acids: CASSPPRDTEAFF.

This clone was recorded once. The chain joins TRBV20-1 to TRBJ1-2; D is uncertain. CDR3 length equals 11 residues. V was clipped by 0 bases and J by 8 bases, with 7 bases between them. From germline, CDR1 is DFQATT and CDR2 SNEGSKA (reference sequence). The CDR3 DNA reads as TGCAGTGCTAGAGAAAACCGGGGCTACACCTTC. Its translation: CSARENRGYTF.

CDR3 loop: CASSQVDTEAFF. The CDR3 bases are TGTGCCAGCAGCCAGGTGGACACTGAAGCTTTCTTT. The chain uses TRBV28 and TRBJ1-1; D remains ambiguous. The CDR3 spans 12 residues. Germline-derived CDR1 and CDR2 are MDHEN and SYDVKM. The V and J ends lost 6 bases and 3 bases respectively, with 8 bases between them.

The rearrangement joins TRBV18 to TRBJ1-1, with D possibly TRBD1 on 6 matching bases. V lost 5 bases and J 0 bases, leaving 10 bases between the germline ends. The germline V gene has CDR1 KGHSH and CDR2 LQKENI. CDR3 length: 14 residues. The CDR3 loop reads CASSSRGMNTEAFF. The CDR3 region has the DNA TGTGCCAGCTCAAGTAGGGGGATGAACACTGAAGCTTTCTTT.

The rearrangement joins TRBV13 to TRBJ2-3; 8 bases fit TRBD1. The CDR3 contains 15 residues. V shed 4 bases, J shed 2 bases, and the junction held 5 bases outside the gene matches. Germline V lookup: CDR1 PRHDT, CDR2 FYEKMQ (reference sequence). The CDR3 spells CASSSPGQDTDTQYF. The CDR3 DNA reads TGTGCCAGCAGCTCTCCGGGACAGGACACAGATACGCAGTATTTT.

This sequence joins TRBV5-1 and TRBJ2-7; 8 bases align to TRBD2. Germline CDR1 is SGHRS and CDR2 is YFSETQ. J gave up 7 bases and V 4 bases, and 13 bases lay outside the gene matches. The CDR3 length is 15 residues. CDR3 coding DNA: TGCGCCAGCAGCCCCCCTCGGGGGGGGGTGGAAGAGCAGTACTTC. This encodes CASSPPRGGVEEQYF. The whole variable domain, filled in from reference TRBV5-1 and TRBJ2-7, reads KAGVTQTPRYLIKTRGQQVTLSCSPISGHRSVSWYQQTPGQGLQFLFEYFSETQRNKGNFPGRFSGRQFSNSRSEMNVSTLELGDSALYLCASSPPRGGVEEQYFGPGTRLTVT.

This clone was found a few times. The chain couples TRBV6-1 to TRBJ2-3; D is uncertain. Deletions cut 3 bases from V and 4 bases from J, with 8 bases between. Looked up from germline, CDR1 is MNHNS and CDR2 is SASEGT. This CDR3 region has 13 residues. In DNA, the CDR3 is TGTGCCAGCAGTGACGGGTTTTCAGATACGCAGTATTTT. Translated: CASSDGFSDTQYF.

The V and J genes are TRBV5-1 and TRBJ2-1; 9 bases match TRBD1. V gave up 4 bases and J gave up 7 bases; unmatched junction bases: 6. Germline loops: CDR1 SGHRS, CDR2 YFSETQ. There are 14 residues in the CDR3. The DNA for the CDR3 is TGCGCCAGCAGCAAACGGGACAGGGTTAATGAGCAGTTCTTC. It encodes CASSKRDRVNEQFF.

The CDR3 reads CASSLGQGNYGYTF. The CDR3 DNA follows: TGTGCCAGCAGCTTGGGACAGGGCAACTATGGCTACACCTTC. The V gene is TRBV5-6, the J gene TRBJ1-2, with TRBD1 matching 7 bases. J was trimmed by 2 bases and V by 0 bases; bases with no gene match: 1. The CDR3 has 14 amino acids. Germline V gives CDR1 SGHDT, CDR2 YYEEEE. Full variable domain (outside the CDR3, taken from reference TRBV5-6 and TRBJ1-2): DAGVTQSPTHLIKTRGQQVTLRCSPKSGHDTVSWYQQALGQGPQFIFQYYEEEERQRGNFPDRFSGHQFPNYSSELNVNALLLGDSALYLCASSLGQGNYGYTFGSGTRLTVV.

The chain joins TRBV12-3 or TRBV12-4 to TRBJ1-1; TRBD1 might be the D (6 bases). This CDR3 is built from 12 residues. The V end was cut by 8 bases, the J end by 10 bases, with 17 bases between. The DNA of the CDR3 is TGTGCCAGCGGAGTCAACCCAGGGGCAGCTTTCTTT. Its protein is CASGVNPGAAFF.

A few counts support this clone. This rearrangement joins TRBV18 to TRBJ2-1; 12 positions agree with TRBD2. This CDR3 region has 18 residues. J lost 7 bases, V lost 2 bases, and 12 bases had no gene match. The germline V gene encodes CDR1 KGHSH and CDR2 LQKENI. CDR3 residues: CASSPRPSGGASGNEQFF. CDR3 in DNA: TGTGCCAGCTCACCAAGGCCTAGCGGGGGGGCCTCAGGGAATGAGCAGTTCTTC.

V usage is TRBV2 and J usage is TRBJ1-1, with TRBD1 identical over 8 bases. Germline lookup yields CDR1 SNHLY and CDR2 FYNNEI. Unmatched junction bases numbered 12, after V lost 6 bases and J lost 0 bases. CDR3 length equals 17 residues. The CDR3 is CASRERPRDRLNTEAFF. The CDR3 DNA is TGTGCCAGCAGAGAGAGACCCCGGGACAGGTTGAACACTGAAGCTTTCTTT.

This clone was counted a few times. J is TRBJ2-7 and V is TRBV6-5; the match to TRBD1 covers 8 bases. Germline loops: CDR1 MNHEY, CDR2 SVGAGI. This CDR3 comprises 14 residues. Trimming took 6 bases from V and 0 from J; bases not matched to a gene: 4. DNA for the CDR3: TGTGCCAGCAGGGGACAGGCGCCCTCCTACGAGCAGTACTTC. This translates into CASRGQAPSYEQYF.